The 17 T cell receptor beta chains given below trace back to one sample, sequenced in a study of T cell clones after liver transplantation. The repertoire was sequenced with immunoSEQ multiplex PCR; TCRdb's copy has only in-frame clones and lacks some. Here the sample spans several thousand clones, 80% being singletons. Here the sequenced sample was CD8+ T cells from blood, taken 46 months after liver transplant. These receptors all come from a human patient who received a liver transplant. The T cells may come from the graft donor.

This chain connects TRBV29-1 to TRBJ2-5; 9 positions match TRBD1. Per the germline V gene, CDR1 is SQVTM and CDR2 is ANQGSEA. J lost 4 bases, V lost 6 bases, and 12 bases had no gene match. The CDR3 loop spans 15 amino acids. The CDR3 DNA is TGCAGCGTCGATTCCTCCACAGGGGGCGGAGAGACCCAGTACTTC. Translating gives CSVDSSTGGGETQYF.

The chain recombines TRBV19 with TRBJ2-7; 7 nucleotides align to TRBD2. J was trimmed by 1 base and V by 3 bases; bases with no gene match: 9. The CDR3 has 16 residues. Germline V gene data show CDR1 as LNHDA and CDR2 as SQIVND (reference sequence). The CDR3 nucleotides read TGTGCCAGTAGTATTTCTAGGGACTACCAGTCCTACGAGCAGTACTTC. Its protein is CASSISRDYQSYEQYF.

The V and J genes are TRBV27 and TRBJ2-7, with a possible D match to TRBD2 (6 bases). V was trimmed by 2 bases and J by 0 bases, leaving 8 bases between them. This CDR3 comprises 14 residues. The germline V gene has CDR1 MNHEY and CDR2 SMNVEV (reference sequence). As DNA, the CDR3 is TGTGCCAGCAGTTTAATGGGGGGCTCCTACGAGCAGTACTTC. As protein: CASSLMGGSYEQYF.

The rearrangement uses TRBV2 and TRBJ2-7, with 13 bases matching TRBD2. Germline V lookup: CDR1 SNHLY, CDR2 FYNNEI. The CDR3 is 13 residues long. V lost 11 bases and J lost 4; bases outside the gene matches: 5. The CDR3 sequence: CAARLAGGYEQYF. The CDR3 region has the DNA TGTGCCGCGAGACTAGCGGGAGGATACGAGCAGTACTTC. Using reference TRBV2 and TRBJ2-7 for the parts outside the CDR3, the full variable domain is EPEVTQTPSHQVTQMGQEVILRCVPISNHLYFYWYRQILGQKVEFLVSFYNNEISEKSEIFDDQFSVERPDGSNFTLKIRSTKLEDSAMYFCAARLAGGYEQYFGPGTRLTVT.

The chain couples TRBV7-2 to TRBJ2-3; D assignment may be TRBD1 or TRBD2 (5 bases each). This CDR3 is 15 amino acids long. V lost 2 bases to trimming and J lost 2 bases, with 11 bases between them. The germline V gene has CDR1 SGHTA and CDR2 FQGNSA. For the CDR3, the DNA is TGTGCCAGCAGCTTAATTGTGGGGGTCACAGATACGCAGTATTTT. Residues: CASSLIVGVTDTQYF.

This clone was detected only a few times. The chain couples TRBV19 to TRBJ1-5; D perhaps matches TRBD1 (5 bases). The V gene's germline CDR1 is LNHDA and CDR2 SQIVND (reference sequence). The V and J ends lost 6 bases and 6 bases respectively, with 12 bases between them. The CDR3 covers 13 residues. CDR3 sequence reads: CASSPVQGQPQHF. Written as DNA, the CDR3 is TGTGCCAGTAGCCCAGTCCAGGGTCAGCCCCAGCATTTT.

The rearrangement uses TRBV10-2 and TRBJ2-7; maybe TRBD2 (5 bases). This CDR3 has 14 amino acids. From germline, CDR1 is WSHSY and CDR2 SAAADI. V lost 8 bases to trimming and J lost 0 bases, with 14 bases between them. This CDR3 is CASCNFSGSYEQYF. The CDR3 DNA reads TGCGCCAGCTGTAACTTCAGCGGCTCCTACGAGCAGTACTTC.

J is TRBJ2-7 and V is TRBV5-4, with TRBD1 as a possible D gene (7 bases). The CDR3 is 14 residues long. V dropped 0 bases and J dropped 7 bases, with 14 bases sitting between them. From germline, CDR1 is SGHNT and CDR2 YYREEE (reference sequence). CDR3 in DNA: TGTGCCAGCAGCTTGGGGGCGGGACAGAATGAGCAGTACTTC. Encoded protein: CASSLGAGQNEQYF.

The chain recombines TRBV27 with TRBJ2-5; TRBD2 matches 9 bases. The CDR3 has 14 amino acids. Trimming cost V 5 bases and J 4 bases; bases outside gene matches: 5. The germline V gene encodes CDR1 MNHEY and CDR2 SMNVEV (reference sequence). CDR3 coding DNA: TGTGCCAGCAGTCAAGCGGGAGGTCGAGAGACCCAGTACTTC. Translating it yields CASSQAGGRETQYF.

The chain carries TRBV19 and TRBJ2-1; 7 bases align to TRBD2. CDR1 is LNHDA and CDR2 is SQIVND in the germline V gene (reference sequence). V was clipped by 3 bases and J by 2 bases; unmatched bases: 4. The CDR3 covers 15 residues. CDR3 in amino acids: CASSMGGGPYNEQFF. DNA for the CDR3: TGTGCCAGTAGTATGGGGGGAGGGCCCTACAATGAGCAGTTCTTC.

The CDR3 coding sequence is TGTGCCAGCAGCTACGGACAGGGGGAGCAGTACTTC. Amino acids: CASSYGQGEQYF. The chain has TRBV9 and TRBJ2-7; the match to TRBD1 covers 9 bases. CDR1 is SGDLS, CDR2 YYNGEE, per germline. V dropped 4 bases and J dropped 7; count of bases not matched to a gene: 3. The length of the CDR3 is 12 residues.

This clone was observed a few times. In DNA, the CDR3 is TGCGCCAGCAGCCAACCCACCGTGGGGGACCCTGAAGCTTTCTTT. Translation gives CASSQPTVGDPEAFF. V usage is TRBV4-1 and J usage is TRBJ1-1; D might be TRBD1 (5 bases). The CDR3 sequence is 15 residues long. V gave up 2 bases and J gave up 6 bases, with 16 bases separating them. Germline CDR1 and CDR2: MGHRA and YSYEKL.

This chain links TRBV10-1 with TRBJ2-3, with 9 bases matching TRBD1. Per germline, CDR1 WNHNN and CDR2 SYGVQD (reference sequence). CDR3 length: 13 residues. Losses at the gene ends were 10 bases for V and 4 bases for J; bases not matched to a gene: 6. CDR3 residues: CATSTGGADTQYF. CDR3 in DNA: TGCGCCACCTCGACAGGGGGGGCAGATACGCAGTATTTT.

This clone appeared once. The genes are TRBV19 and TRBJ2-7; TRBD1 or TRBD2 may be the D gene (5 bases each). This CDR3 has 14 amino acids. CDR1 is LNHDA, CDR2 SQIVND, per germline (reference sequence). Trimming removed 3 bases from V and 8 bases from J, with 17 bases in between. The CDR3 sequence is CASSIGDGGYQQYF. The CDR3 nucleotides read TGTGCCAGTAGTATTGGGGACGGCGGGTATCAGCAGTACTTC.

This clone is a singleton in its sample. The chain has TRBV10-2 and TRBJ1-1; D may be TRBD1 (5 bases). The CDR3 is 15 residues long. The V end was cut by 7 bases, the J end by 0 bases, with 15 bases between. Germline loops: CDR1 WSHSY, CDR2 SAAADI. For the CDR3, the DNA is TGCGCCAGCAATTCGGGGCCCGCGGTGAACACTGAAGCTTTCTTT. Its protein product is CASNSGPAVNTEAFF.

The chain carries TRBV6-5 and TRBJ1-2; 9 bases fit TRBD1. The CDR3 extends over 13 amino acids. Germline-derived CDR1 and CDR2 are MNHEY and SVGAGI. V lost 5 bases, J lost 4 bases, and 2 bases stayed unmatched. CDR3 sequence: CASSGTGLYGYTF. For the CDR3, the DNA is TGTGCCAGCAGTGGGACAGGGCTCTATGGCTACACCTTC.

The chain employs TRBV2 and TRBJ1-5; D might be TRBD1 (6 bases). The germline gives CDR1 SNHLY, CDR2 FYNNEI. The CDR3 totals 17 residues. V gave up 2 bases and J gave up 3 bases, with 17 bases separating them. CDR3 sequence reads: CASSERKLGQPNQPQHF. The DNA of the CDR3 is TGTGCCAGCAGTGAAAGGAAACTCGGACAGCCCAATCAGCCCCAGCATTTT.